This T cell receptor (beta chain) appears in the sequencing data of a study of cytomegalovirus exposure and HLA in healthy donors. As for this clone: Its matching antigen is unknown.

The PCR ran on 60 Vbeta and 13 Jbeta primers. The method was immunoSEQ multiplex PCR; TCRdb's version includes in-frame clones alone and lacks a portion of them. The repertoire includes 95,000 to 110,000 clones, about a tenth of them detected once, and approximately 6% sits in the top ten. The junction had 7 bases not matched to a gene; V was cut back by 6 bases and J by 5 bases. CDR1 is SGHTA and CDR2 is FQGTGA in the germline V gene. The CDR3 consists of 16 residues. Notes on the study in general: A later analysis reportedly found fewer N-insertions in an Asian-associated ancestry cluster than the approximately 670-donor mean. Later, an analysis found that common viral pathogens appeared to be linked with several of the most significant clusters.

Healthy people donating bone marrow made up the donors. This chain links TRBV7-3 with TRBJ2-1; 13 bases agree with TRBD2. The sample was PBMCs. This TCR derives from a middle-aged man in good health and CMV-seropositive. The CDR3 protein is CASSQGLAGVHNEQFF. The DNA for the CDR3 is TGTGCCAGCAGTCAAGGACTAGCGGGAGTCCACAATGAGCAGTTCTTC.